This T cell receptor beta chain emerged from a study of CD8+ T cells in alopecia areata. On the study more broadly: A 6-month period off drug followed tofacitinib, which lasted 6 to 18 months.

This clone came up a few times. What it binds is unknown. Specified treatment: oral pan-JAK inhibitor, 5-10 mg twice daily. Points from the study as a whole: Many expanded lesional clones stayed in scalp and blood while on tofacitinib. Among patients, TCR sharing was less clear than in mice, a difference possibly due in part to HLA diversity in the patient population. Within the top 100, expanded CD8+ clones significantly decreased with tofacitinib, as did scalp clonality.

Following extraction, RNA underwent reverse transcription to cDNA, which served as the sequencing template. Here immunoSEQ multiplex PCR was the method, and the copy in TCRdb shows in-frame clones only, minus some. The sample lists about 190,000 clones; 45% to 75% were seen once. The TCR sequence derives from a human donor with alopecia areata. Material: CD4+ T cells sorted from blood, obtained at week 4, from a patient treated with tofacitinib.

CDR3 protein: CSARTGGGAFF. As DNA, the CDR3 is TGCAGCGCCAGGACCGGGGGAGGCGCTTTCTTT. This chain connects TRBV29-1 to TRBJ1-1; D is possibly TRBD1 (5 bases). Germline lookup yields CDR1 SQVTM and CDR2 ANQGSEA. There are 11 residues in the CDR3. V lost 7 bases to trimming and J lost 11 bases, with 17 bases between them.